These 31 T cell receptor beta chains came from one sample sequenced in a study of T cells in Graves' hyperthyroidism and ophthalmopathy. RNA transcripts yielded amplified TCR beta CDR3 regions. A first-round RT-PCR of the TCR CDR3 used the HTBI primer set. From the multiplex PCR reads, TCRdb called clonotypes with MiXCR, one entry per CDR3 protein. The table includes a few hundred thousand distinct CDR3 sequences, about 16% detected once. Sequencing input: blood. Source of these receptors: a woman aged 35 to 49 with Graves' ophthalmopathy.

This clonotype was detected many times. The chain links TRBV6-1 to TRBJ1-3; a possible D gene is TRBD1 (6 bases). The CDR3 is 13 residues long. The V end was cut by 10 bases, the J end by 8 bases, with 18 bases between. CDR1 is MNHNS, CDR2 SASEGT, per germline. CDR3 region: CAIRTGLRDTIYF. CDR3 DNA sequence: TGTGCCATCAGAACAGGGTTAAGGGACACCATATATTTT.

The CDR3 loop reads CASSYPDSPLHF. In DNA, the CDR3 is TGTGCCAGCAGTTACCCGGATTCACCCCTCCACTTT. V usage is TRBV28 and J usage is TRBJ1-6; no definite D call. The CDR3 runs 12 residues. V lost 4 bases to trimming and J lost 8 bases, with 6 bases between them. The germline CDR1 and CDR2 sequences are MDHEN and SYDVKM. Full variable domain (remainder filled in from reference TRBV28 and TRBJ1-6): DVKVTQSSRYLVKRTGEKVFLECVQDMDHENMFWYRQDPGLGLRLIYFSYDVKMKEKGDIPEGYSVSREKKERFSLILESASTNQTSMYLCASSYPDSPLHFGNGTRLTVT.

This clonotype was counted at least ten times. The chain is built from TRBV18 and TRBJ1-2; 9 bases fit TRBD1. This CDR3 spans 15 amino acids. Trimming cost V 3 bases and J 2 bases; bases outside gene matches: 4. Germline values: CDR1 KGHSH, CDR2 LQKENI. CDR3 nucleotide sequence: TGTGCCAGCTCACCTTCGACAGGGGGAAACTATGGCTACACCTTC. It specifies CASSPSTGGNYGYTF.

This clonotype was seen at least ten times. The V gene is TRBV6-5, the J gene TRBJ2-5; maybe TRBD1 (6 bases). This CDR3 spans 17 amino acids. Germline V gives CDR1 MNHEY, CDR2 SVGAGI. V was trimmed by 0 bases and J by 5 bases, leaving 19 bases between them. The CDR3 DNA reads TGTGCCAGCAGTTACTCGTTCAACAGGGCAGGTGGCGAGACCCAGTACTTC. Protein sequence: CASSYSFNRAGGETQYF.

This clonotype was seen ten or more times. The chain carries TRBV28 and TRBJ1-1, with 8 bases matching TRBD1. The CDR3 has 15 amino acids. Losses at the gene ends were 5 bases for V and 11 bases for J; bases not matched to a gene: 16. Germline V gene data show CDR1 as MDHEN and CDR2 as SYDVKM. The CDR3 spells CASSRDSVPGGRAFF. As DNA, the CDR3 is TGTGCCAGCAGTCGGGATTCGGTCCCAGGGGGCCGGGCTTTCTTT.

This clonotype was seen many times. The chain carries TRBV6-1 and TRBJ2-7, with 7 bases identical to TRBD1. The germline CDR1 and CDR2 sequences are MNHNS and SASEGT. V shed 5 bases, J shed 0 bases, and the junction held 7 bases outside the gene matches. CDR3 length: 15 residues. CDR3 nucleotides: TGTGCCAGCAGTACCCCACAGGGGTTCTCCTACGAGCAGTACTTC. It is translated as CASSTPQGFSYEQYF.

The table lists this clonotype with many counts. V gene TRBV28 combines with J gene TRBJ2-3, with 9 positions matching TRBD2. Germline assignment: CDR1 MDHEN and CDR2 SYDVKM. Trimming cost V 6 bases and J 4 bases; bases outside gene matches: 11. The CDR3 length is 16 residues. The CDR3 is CASRAGLREGADTQYF. DNA for the CDR3: TGTGCCAGCAGGGCCGGATTGCGGGAGGGAGCAGATACGCAGTATTTT.

This clonotype was counted at least ten times. The chain couples TRBV12-3 or TRBV12-4 to TRBJ2-1, with 7 bases identical to TRBD2. The CDR3 has 16 residues. After removal of 6 bases from V and 7 bases from J, the junction contained 15 bases not matched to a gene. CDR3: CASRGLSGVSGNEQFF. DNA of the CDR3: TGTGCCAGCAGAGGGTTAAGTGGTGTTAGCGGGAATGAGCAGTTCTTC.

This clonotype appeared many times. The chain is built from TRBV30 and TRBJ2-7; 7 nucleotides align to TRBD1. Trimming cost V 4 bases and J 1 base; bases outside gene matches: 4. CDR3 length: 13 amino acids. Germline V gene lookup returns CDR1 GTSNPN and CDR2 SVGIG (reference sequence). The CDR3 nucleotides read TGTGCCTGGAACTTGGGACAGTCCTACGAGCAGTACTTC. Encoded protein: CAWNLGQSYEQYF.

There are a few counts of this clonotype. The rearrangement links TRBV4-1 to TRBJ2-6; no reliable D call. Germline lookup yields CDR1 MGHRA and CDR2 YSYEKL. This CDR3 has 16 residues. V gave up 0 bases and J gave up 0 bases, with 6 bases separating them. This chain's CDR3 is CASSQDRNSGANVLTF. The DNA for the CDR3 is TGCGCCAGCAGCCAAGATCGAAACTCTGGGGCCAACGTCCTGACTTTC.

This clonotype counts as medium-sized (0.01 to 0.1%). In DNA form, the CDR3 reads TGTGCCAGCAGTTACGAGGGGGGCCCGATGAACACTGAAGCTTTCTTT. Amino acid sequence: CASSYEGGPMNTEAFF. The rearrangement links TRBV6-5 to TRBJ1-1; possible D gene TRBD1, 6 bases. The V and J ends lost 2 bases and 0 bases respectively, with 13 bases between them. Per the germline V gene, CDR1 is MNHEY and CDR2 is SVGAGI. The CDR3 loop spans 16 amino acids.

This sequence joins TRBV27 and TRBJ1-1; unclear D gene. CDR3 length equals 12 residues. Germline V gives CDR1 MNHEY, CDR2 SMNVEV (reference sequence). V gave up 3 bases and J gave up 8 bases, with 10 bases separating them. The CDR3 coding sequence is TGTGCCAGCAGTTTTCAAGGTCAAGAAGCTTTCTTT. It is translated as CASSFQGQEAFF.

The CDR3 nucleotides read TGTGCCAGCTGCTTCGGGCAGGGGTCCAACTATGGCTACACCTTC. It is translated as CASCFGQGSNYGYTF. The chain joins TRBV2 to TRBJ1-2; the D gene is possibly TRBD1 (6 bases). V shed 8 bases and J shed 2 bases, with 18 bases lying between them. The CDR3 consists of 15 residues. Germline CDR1 is SNHLY and CDR2 is FYNNEI.

The chain joins TRBV12-3 or TRBV12-4 to TRBJ1-5; 10 bases fit TRBD1. The CDR3 is made up of 16 amino acids. The V and J ends lost 1 base and 6 bases, in that order; junction bases with no gene match: 6. The CDR3 coding sequence is TGTGCCAGCAGTTTAGGACAGGGGGCGCAGGGTCAGCCCCAGCATTTT. Translation gives CASSLGQGAQGQPQHF.

The J gene is TRBJ2-7, the V gene TRBV7-2; D assignment may be TRBD1 or TRBD2 (5 bases each). The V gene's germline CDR1 is SGHTA and CDR2 FQGNSA. This CDR3 has 15 residues. The V end lost 1 base, the J end lost 0 bases, and 10 bases lay between the germline ends. CDR3 nucleotide sequence: TGTGCCAGCAGCTTAGGAGGGGTCGCCTCCTACGAGCAGTACTTC. This gives the protein CASSLGGVASYEQYF.

The J gene is TRBJ1-6, the V gene TRBV10-3; weak D call: TRBD1 (5 bases). CDR1 is ENHRY and CDR2 is SYGVKD in the germline V gene. The CDR3 runs to 15 residues. V gave up 6 bases and J gave up 7 bases, with 16 bases separating them. In nucleotides, the CDR3 is TGTGCCATCAGCTTAGGGACCCAAGGGAATTCACCCCTCCACTTT. Its protein is CAISLGTQGNSPLHF.

There are a few counts of this clonotype. The chain links TRBV2 to TRBJ1-3, with D possibly being TRBD1 (5 bases). V lost 6 bases, J lost 0 bases, and 9 bases lay in between. Germline CDR1 reads SNHLY; CDR2 reads FYNNEI. This CDR3 is built from 14 residues. CDR3 residues: CASRGPGSGNTIYF. The CDR3 DNA reads TGTGCCAGCAGGGGGCCAGGCTCTGGAAACACCATATATTTT. Supplemented by reference TRBV2 and TRBJ1-3, the full variable domain reads EPEVTQTPSHQVTQMGQEVILRCVPISNHLYFYWYRQILGQKVEFLVSFYNNEISEKSEIFDDQFSVERPDGSNFTLKIRSTKLEDSAMYFCASRGPGSGNTIYFGEGSWLTVV.

The table lists this clonotype with many counts. The CDR3 region is CASSSQTGEAFF. DNA of the CDR3: TGTGCCAGCAGTTCACAAACAGGAGAAGCTTTCTTT. J is TRBJ1-1 and V is TRBV27, with D tentatively TRBD1 (5 bases). Germline CDR1 reads MNHEY; CDR2 reads SMNVEV (reference sequence). V shed 4 bases and J shed 8 bases, with 11 bases lying between them. The CDR3 has 12 residues.

This clonotype was seen repeatedly, ten times or more. CDR3 sequence reads: CASKKHGWVSNTEAFF. In DNA, the CDR3 is TGTGCCAGCAAAAAACACGGGTGGGTCTCGAACACTGAAGCTTTCTTT. The chain has TRBV12-3 or TRBV12-4 and TRBJ1-1, with D unresolved. This CDR3 has 16 residues. V was trimmed by 7 bases and J by 1 base, leaving 19 bases between them.

V is TRBV6-5 and J is TRBJ1-3, with no clear D. The V gene's germline CDR1 is MNHEY and CDR2 SVGAGI. Trimming left V 2 bases short and J 0 bases short, with 8 bases between. This CDR3 spans 15 amino acids. The CDR3 DNA reads as TGTGCCAGCAGTTACACCAGGAGCTCTGGAAACACCATATATTTT. Its protein product is CASSYTRSSGNTIYF.

The sample holds a few counts of this clonotype. This chain links TRBV29-1 with TRBJ2-3; D gene uncertain. Trimming took off 7 bases at V and 3 bases at J, with 14 bases between the two ends. CDR3 length equals 13 residues. Germline-derived CDR1 and CDR2 are SQVTM and ANQGSEA. CDR3 loop: CSAVGSFTDTQYF. The CDR3 DNA reads as TGCAGCGCCGTAGGGTCGTTTACAGATACGCAGTATTTT.

Of note for this clonotype: The junction does not match germline at one end; this may be a read error. Here the CDR3 reads CARGEGSRPVTGGLFF. The CDR3 bases are TGTGCCAGAGGGGAGGGTAGTCGACCGGTTACCGGGGGGCTGTTTTTT. V is TRBV2 and J is TRBJ2-2; 7 bases map to TRBD2. The CDR3 length is 16 residues. Germline loops: CDR1 SNHLY, CDR2 FYNNEI. Filled out from reference TRBV2 and TRBJ2-2, the complete variable domain reads EPEVTQTPSHQVTQMGQEVILRCVPISNHLYFYWYRQILGQKVEFLVSFYNNEISEKSEIFDDQFSVERPDGSNFTLKIRSTKLEDSAMYFCARGEGSRPVTGGLFFGEGSRLTVL.

This clonotype has just a few counts. The genes are TRBV12-3 or TRBV12-4 and TRBJ2-6; D might be TRBD2 (6 bases). V lost 6 bases and J 2 bases, leaving 11 bases between the germline ends. This CDR3 region has 15 residues. CDR3 nucleotide sequence: TGTGCCAGCAGGGGGACTTGGACTGGGGCCAACGTCCTGACTTTC. This gives the protein CASRGTWTGANVLTF.

This clonotype has a handful of counts. This chain links TRBV29-1 with TRBJ2-7; TRBD2 is a possible D gene (6 bases). The CDR3 sequence is 13 residues long. Germline CDR1 is SQVTM and CDR2 is ANQGSEA. V shed 6 bases and J shed 6 bases, with 18 bases lying between them. As DNA, the CDR3 is TGCAGCGTCGAGGGGACTCTTGCCACCGAGCAGTACTTC. Amino acid sequence: CSVEGTLATEQYF.

V usage is TRBV6-1 and J usage is TRBJ2-3; 12 bases agree with TRBD1. This CDR3 region has 15 residues. Germline trimming cut 6 bases from V and 4 bases from J; bases unmatched to any gene: 5. Germline values: CDR1 MNHNS, CDR2 SASEGT. The CDR3 is CASSSGQGAADTQYF. The CDR3 region has the DNA TGTGCCAGCAGCTCGGGACAGGGGGCCGCAGATACGCAGTATTTT.

Only one count was recorded for this clonotype. Sequence at one end of the junction differs from germline and may be a read error. The chain uses TRBV7-6 and TRBJ2-1, with 8 bases lining up with TRBD1. The CDR3 is 16 amino acids. Germline values: CDR1 SGHVS, CDR2 FNYEAQ. In nucleotides, the CDR3 is TGTGCTAGCAGTTCCCGGACAGGGAGCACATACAATGAGCAGTTCTTC. Encoded protein: CASSSRTGSTYNEQFF.

This sequence joins TRBV4-1 and TRBJ2-3, with 8 bases that match TRBD2. The ends lost 5 bases at V and 3 bases at J; junction bases unmatched: 13. The CDR3 sequence is 17 residues long. Looked up from germline, CDR1 is MGHRA and CDR2 is YSYEKL. The DNA of the CDR3 is TGCGCCAGCAGCTCCGCTCCAGCGGGGGATGGAACAGATACGCAGTATTTT. It encodes CASSSAPAGDGTDTQYF.

The rearrangement joins TRBV2 to TRBJ2-3; maybe TRBD2 (5 bases). Germline assignment: CDR1 SNHLY and CDR2 FYNNEI. V lost 8 bases and J 0 bases, leaving 9 bases between the germline ends. CDR3 length: 13 amino acids. CDR3 coding DNA: TGTGCCAGCGGAGGCGAAAGCACAGATACGCAGTATTTT. Protein: CASGGESTDTQYF. The whole variable domain, remainder taken from reference TRBV2 and TRBJ2-3, is EPEVTQTPSHQVTQMGQEVILRCVPISNHLYFYWYRQILGQKVEFLVSFYNNEISEKSEIFDDQFSVERPDGSNFTLKIRSTKLEDSAMYFCASGGESTDTQYFGPGTRLTVL.

The chain combines TRBV5-4 with TRBJ1-1, with 11 positions matching TRBD1. Germline CDR1 is SGHNT and CDR2 is YYREEE (reference sequence). With V trimmed by 3 bases and J by 3 bases, 4 bases remained unmatched. This CDR3 contains 15 residues. CDR3 coding DNA: TGTGCCAGCAGCTCCTCGGACAGGGGGCACACTGAAGCTTTCTTT. Encoded protein: CASSSSDRGHTEAFF. Using reference TRBV5-4 and TRBJ1-1 for the parts outside the CDR3, the full variable domain is ETGVTQSPTHLIKTRGQQVTLRCSSQSGHNTVSWYQQALGQGPQFIFQYYREEENGRGNFPPRFSGLQFPNYSSELNVNALELDDSALYLCASSSSDRGHTEAFFGQGTRLTVV.

This clonotype was found many times. The chain has TRBV20-1 and TRBJ1-2, with TRBD1 as a possible D gene (5 bases). The CDR3 covers 12 residues. Trimming took off 2 bases at V and 8 bases at J, with 12 bases between the two ends. Germline V gene data show CDR1 as DFQATT and CDR2 as SNEGSKA (reference sequence). In nucleotides, the CDR3 is TGCAGTGCTAGACAGGGAAATAGGGGCTACACCTTC. Protein product: CSARQGNRGYTF.

The chain combines TRBV5-6 with TRBJ2-1; 8 bases match TRBD1. With 1 base clipped from V and 3 bases from J, the junction kept 9 bases outside the gene matches. Germline assignment: CDR1 SGHDT and CDR2 YYEEEE. This CDR3 is 17 amino acids long. The DNA for the CDR3 is TGTGCCAGCAGCTTGCGCTGGGACAGGACCTACTACAATGAGCAGTTCTTC. Translated, it gives CASSLRWDRTYYNEQFF.